The 18 T cell receptor beta chains below were found in one sample sequenced in a study of blood T cell repertoires in COVID-19. The table came from immunoSEQ multiplex PCR; TCRdb's copy has only in-frame clones and leaves some out. The sample carries fewer than 300,000 clones, approximately 89% recorded once. What was sequenced was peripheral blood. These receptors all stem from a middle-aged man who had recovered from COVID-19.

The chain uses TRBV2 and TRBJ2-1; 13 bases line up with TRBD2. CDR3 size: 15 residues. Per germline, CDR1 SNHLY and CDR2 FYNNEI. V lost 6 bases and J lost 4; bases outside the gene matches: 3. In DNA, the CDR3 is TGTGCCAGCAGCCCGACTAGCGGGGGGTACAATGAGCAGTTCTTC. The encoded protein is CASSPTSGGYNEQFF.

V gene TRBV6-2 or TRBV6-3 combines with J gene TRBJ2-1; 11 bases agree with TRBD2. V was clipped by 5 bases and J by 9 bases; unmatched bases: 6. CDR1 is MNHEY, CDR2 SVGEGT, per germline. The CDR3 sequence is 14 residues long. CDR3 nucleotide sequence: TGTGCCAGCAGTCCACTAGCGGGAGTGGGTGAGCAGTTCTTC. This codes for CASSPLAGVGEQFF.

The V and J genes are TRBV10-3 and TRBJ2-1; 10 bases agree with TRBD2. Germline CDR1 ENHRY, CDR2 SYGVKD. Trimming took 11 bases from V and 7 from J; bases not matched to a gene: 5. This CDR3 region has 12 residues. The CDR3: CAAGTSANEQFF. CDR3 in DNA: TGTGCCGCCGGGACTAGCGCTAATGAGCAGTTCTTC.

The chain recombines TRBV5-6 with TRBJ2-1, with D possibly being TRBD2 (5 bases). From germline, CDR1 is SGHDT and CDR2 YYEEEE. V was clipped by 0 bases and J by 10 bases, with 17 bases between them. The CDR3 runs to 15 residues. The CDR3 loop is CASSLGGLTPREQFF. The CDR3 DNA sequence: TGTGCCAGCAGCTTGGGCGGACTGACCCCGCGGGAGCAGTTCTTC. Full variable domain (missing parts from reference TRBV5-6 and TRBJ2-1): DAGVTQSPTHLIKTRGQQVTLRCSPKSGHDTVSWYQQALGQGPQFIFQYYEEEERQRGNFPDRFSGHQFPNYSSELNVNALLLGDSALYLCASSLGGLTPREQFFGPGTRLTVL.

The chain couples TRBV19 to TRBJ2-7, with TRBD1 matching 8 bases. This CDR3 spans 14 amino acids. Germline-derived CDR1 and CDR2 are LNHDA and SQIVND (reference sequence). V lost 3 bases, J lost 2 bases, and 3 bases stayed unmatched. The DNA for the CDR3 is TGTGCCAGTAGTATCGGACAGGGTGCCTACGAGCAGTACTTC. This translates into CASSIGQGAYEQYF.

The chain employs TRBV11-2 and TRBJ1-2; TRBD1 matches 7 bases. Losses at the gene ends were 1 base for V and 3 bases for J; bases not matched to a gene: 2. Germline V lookup: CDR1 SGHAT, CDR2 FQNNGV. The CDR3 is 14 amino acids. The CDR3 reads CASSLADRYYGYTF. The CDR3 DNA reads as TGTGCCAGCAGCTTAGCGGACAGGTACTATGGCTACACCTTC.

This chain uses TRBV4-3 with TRBJ2-2, with 10 bases fitting TRBD2. V dropped 4 bases and J dropped 2; count of bases not matched to a gene: 4. The CDR3 loop spans 16 amino acids. The germline CDR1 and CDR2 sequences are LGHNA and YSLEER. CDR3 DNA: TGCGCCAGCAGCCGAGGGACTAGCGCCAACACCGGGGAGCTGTTTTTT. Translating it yields CASSRGTSANTGELFF.

This clone has a single count. The CDR3: CASSPHIAAHYEQYF. CDR3 nucleotides: TGTGCCAGCAGCCCACACATAGCGGCCCACTACGAGCAGTACTTC. The chain links TRBV9 to TRBJ2-7; D is perhaps TRBD2 (6 bases). V dropped 4 bases and J dropped 3 bases, with 17 bases sitting between them. Per germline, CDR1 SGDLS and CDR2 YYNGEE. The CDR3 covers 15 residues. The full variable domain, with the rest looked up from reference TRBV9 and TRBJ2-7, is DSGVTQTPKHLITATGQRVTLRCSPRSGDLSVYWYQQSLDQGLQFLIQYYNGEERAKGNILERFSAQQFPDLHSELNLSSLELGDSALYFCASSPHIAAHYEQYFGPGTRLTVT.

The chain employs TRBV2 and TRBJ2-1, with 11 bases identical to TRBD2. This CDR3 has 15 amino acids. The V gene's germline CDR1 is SNHLY and CDR2 FYNNEI. V was clipped by 5 bases and J by 10 bases; unmatched bases: 10. The CDR3 DNA reads TGTGCCAGCAGTCCATTACTAGCGGGAGCAGGCGAGCAGTTCTTC. It translates to CASSPLLAGAGEQFF.

The chain couples TRBV6-1 to TRBJ1-5, with D possibly matching TRBD1 (6 bases). The CDR3 covers 15 residues. Between the trimmed V and J ends, which lost 2 bases and 6 bases, there was a span of 14 bases. Looked up from germline, CDR1 is MNHNS and CDR2 is SASEGT. CDR3 loop: CASSESSGAGQPQHF. The CDR3 nucleotides read TGTGCCAGCAGTGAATCGTCAGGGGCCGGTCAGCCCCAGCATTTT.

V and J are TRBV5-1 and TRBJ2-3, with TRBD2 identical over 8 bases. Per the germline V gene, CDR1 is SGHRS and CDR2 is YFSETQ. The V and J ends lost 0 bases and 5 bases, in that order; junction bases with no gene match: 11. The CDR3 runs 17 residues. In nucleotides, the CDR3 is TGCGCCAGCAGCTTGGATGTCGCGGGAGGAAGAGGAGATACGCAGTATTTT. Encoded protein: CASSLDVAGGRGDTQYF.

V and J are TRBV7-2 and TRBJ2-5; 7 nucleotides agree with TRBD2. Germline CDR1 SGHTA, CDR2 FQGNSA. CDR3 length: 14 residues. V was clipped by 3 bases and J by 4 bases; unmatched bases: 5. The CDR3 region is CASSFKGGGETQYF. CDR3 DNA sequence: TGTGCCAGCAGCTTTAAAGGCGGGGGAGAGACCCAGTACTTC.

The chain is built from TRBV9 and TRBJ2-2, with TRBD1 as a possible D gene (6 bases). The CDR3 runs 13 residues. Trimming cost V 1 base and J 9 bases, with 10 bases left between them. CDR1 is SGDLS and CDR2 is YYNGEE in the germline V gene. The chain's CDR3 is CASSVSGDRELFF. The CDR3 DNA is TGTGCCAGCAGCGTATCAGGGGATCGGGAGCTGTTTTTT.

This chain connects TRBV11-3 to TRBJ2-1; 11 bases are a match to TRBD2. This CDR3 has 18 amino acids. Germline-derived CDR1 and CDR2 are SGHNT and YENEEA. Trimming removed 5 bases from V and 1 base from J; junction bases left unmatched: 10. The CDR3: CASSRGLAEAGSYNEQFF. The CDR3 DNA reads TGTGCCAGCAGCAGGGGACTAGCGGAGGCAGGTTCCTACAATGAGCAGTTCTTC.

This clone was detected a few times. At one end the junction does not follow the germline gene, possibly because of a read error. The rearrangement links TRBV19 to TRBJ1-2, with D possibly matching TRBD1 (5 bases). The CDR3 is made up of 15 amino acids. CDR1 LNHDA and CDR2 SQIVND come from the germline V gene (reference sequence). CDR3 DNA: TGTGCCAGTAGTCTGGCCCCGACAGCGCTATATGACTACACCTTC. This translates into CASSLAPTALYDYTF.

The rearrangement links TRBV7-2 to TRBJ1-1, with a weak D call TRBD1 (5 bases). With 5 bases removed from V and 1 base from J, the gap between germline ends came to 8 bases. Germline lookup yields CDR1 SGHTA and CDR2 FQGNSA. The CDR3 length is 13 residues. Here the CDR3 reads CASSRTGNTEAFF. CDR3 in DNA: TGTGCCAGCAGCCGAACAGGGAACACTGAAGCTTTCTTT.

This chain joins TRBV29-1 and TRBJ1-3; TRBD1 matches at 7 bases. Germline lookup yields CDR1 SQVTM and CDR2 ANQGSEA. V lost 7 bases, J lost 0 bases, and 9 bases stayed unmatched. The CDR3 has 15 residues. CDR3: CSALGTVDSGNTIYF. The CDR3 nucleotides read TGCAGCGCCCTCGGGACAGTCGACTCTGGAAACACCATATATTTT.

The chain has TRBV6-5 and TRBJ2-1; D remains ambiguous. Trimming left V 2 bases short and J 2 bases short, with 13 bases between. CDR1 MNHEY and CDR2 SVGAGI come from the germline V gene. The CDR3 spans 16 residues. CDR3 loop: CASSYATRRPYNEQFF. DNA for the CDR3: TGTGCCAGCAGTTACGCCACCCGGCGGCCCTACAATGAGCAGTTCTTC.